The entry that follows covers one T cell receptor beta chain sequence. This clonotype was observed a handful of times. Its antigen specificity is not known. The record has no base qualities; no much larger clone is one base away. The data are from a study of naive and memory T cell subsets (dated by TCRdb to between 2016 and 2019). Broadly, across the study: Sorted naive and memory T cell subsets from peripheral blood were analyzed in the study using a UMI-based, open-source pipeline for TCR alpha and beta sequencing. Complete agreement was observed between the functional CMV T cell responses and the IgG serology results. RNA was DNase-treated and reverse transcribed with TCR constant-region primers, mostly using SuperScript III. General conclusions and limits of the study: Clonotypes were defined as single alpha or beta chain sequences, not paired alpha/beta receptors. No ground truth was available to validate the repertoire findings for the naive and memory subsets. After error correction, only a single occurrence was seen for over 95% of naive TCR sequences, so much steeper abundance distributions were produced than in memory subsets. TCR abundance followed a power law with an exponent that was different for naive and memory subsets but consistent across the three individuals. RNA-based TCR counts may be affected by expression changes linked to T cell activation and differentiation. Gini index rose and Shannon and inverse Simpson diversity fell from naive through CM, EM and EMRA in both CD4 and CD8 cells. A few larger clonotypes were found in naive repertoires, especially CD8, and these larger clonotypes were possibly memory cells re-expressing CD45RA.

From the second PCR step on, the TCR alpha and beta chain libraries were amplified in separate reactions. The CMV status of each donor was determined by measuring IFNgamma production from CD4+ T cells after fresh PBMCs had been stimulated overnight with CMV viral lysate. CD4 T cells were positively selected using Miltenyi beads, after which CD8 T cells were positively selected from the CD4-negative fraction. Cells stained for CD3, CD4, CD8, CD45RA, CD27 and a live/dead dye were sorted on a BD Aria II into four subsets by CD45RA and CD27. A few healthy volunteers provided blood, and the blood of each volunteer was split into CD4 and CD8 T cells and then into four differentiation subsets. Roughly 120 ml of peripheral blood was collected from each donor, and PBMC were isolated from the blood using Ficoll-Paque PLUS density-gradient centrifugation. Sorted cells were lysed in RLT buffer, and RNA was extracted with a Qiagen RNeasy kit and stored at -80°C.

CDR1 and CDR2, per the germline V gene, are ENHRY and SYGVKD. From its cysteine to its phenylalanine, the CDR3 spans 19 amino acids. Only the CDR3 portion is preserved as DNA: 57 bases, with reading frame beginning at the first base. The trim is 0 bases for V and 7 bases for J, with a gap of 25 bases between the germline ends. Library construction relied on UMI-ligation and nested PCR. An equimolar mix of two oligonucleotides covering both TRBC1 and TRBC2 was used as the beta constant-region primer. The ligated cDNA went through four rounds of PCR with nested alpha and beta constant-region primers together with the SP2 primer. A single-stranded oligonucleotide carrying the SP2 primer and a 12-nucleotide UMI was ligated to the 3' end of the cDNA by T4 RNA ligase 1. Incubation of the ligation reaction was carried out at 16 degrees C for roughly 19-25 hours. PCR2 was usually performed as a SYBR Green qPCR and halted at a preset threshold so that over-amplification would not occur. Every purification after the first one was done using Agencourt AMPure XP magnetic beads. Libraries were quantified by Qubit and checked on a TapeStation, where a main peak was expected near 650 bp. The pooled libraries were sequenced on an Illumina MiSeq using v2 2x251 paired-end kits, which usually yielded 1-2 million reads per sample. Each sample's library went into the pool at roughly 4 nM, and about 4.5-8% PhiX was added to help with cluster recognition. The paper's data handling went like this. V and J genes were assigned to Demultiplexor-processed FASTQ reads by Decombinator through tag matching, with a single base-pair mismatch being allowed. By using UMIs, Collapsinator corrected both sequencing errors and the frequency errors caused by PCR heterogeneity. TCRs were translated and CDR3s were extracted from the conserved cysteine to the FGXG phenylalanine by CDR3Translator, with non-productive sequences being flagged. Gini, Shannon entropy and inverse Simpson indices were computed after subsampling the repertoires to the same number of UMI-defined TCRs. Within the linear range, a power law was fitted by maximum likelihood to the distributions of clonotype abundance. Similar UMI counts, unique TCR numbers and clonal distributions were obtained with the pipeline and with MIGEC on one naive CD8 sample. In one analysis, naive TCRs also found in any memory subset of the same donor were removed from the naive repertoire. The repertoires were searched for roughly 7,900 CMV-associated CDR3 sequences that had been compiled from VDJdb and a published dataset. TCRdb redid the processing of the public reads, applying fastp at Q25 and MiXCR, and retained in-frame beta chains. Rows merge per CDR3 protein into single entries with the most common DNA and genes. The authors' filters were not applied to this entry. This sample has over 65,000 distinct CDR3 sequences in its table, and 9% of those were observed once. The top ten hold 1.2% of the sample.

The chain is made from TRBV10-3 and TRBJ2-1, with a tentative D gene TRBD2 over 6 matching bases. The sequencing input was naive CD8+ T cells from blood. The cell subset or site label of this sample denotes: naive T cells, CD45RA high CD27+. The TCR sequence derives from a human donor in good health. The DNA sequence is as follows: TGTGCCATCAGTGAGTCAGGGCCCCCGGGGCGGGAACTGGAAAATGAGCAGTTCTTC. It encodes CAISESGPPGRELENEQFF.